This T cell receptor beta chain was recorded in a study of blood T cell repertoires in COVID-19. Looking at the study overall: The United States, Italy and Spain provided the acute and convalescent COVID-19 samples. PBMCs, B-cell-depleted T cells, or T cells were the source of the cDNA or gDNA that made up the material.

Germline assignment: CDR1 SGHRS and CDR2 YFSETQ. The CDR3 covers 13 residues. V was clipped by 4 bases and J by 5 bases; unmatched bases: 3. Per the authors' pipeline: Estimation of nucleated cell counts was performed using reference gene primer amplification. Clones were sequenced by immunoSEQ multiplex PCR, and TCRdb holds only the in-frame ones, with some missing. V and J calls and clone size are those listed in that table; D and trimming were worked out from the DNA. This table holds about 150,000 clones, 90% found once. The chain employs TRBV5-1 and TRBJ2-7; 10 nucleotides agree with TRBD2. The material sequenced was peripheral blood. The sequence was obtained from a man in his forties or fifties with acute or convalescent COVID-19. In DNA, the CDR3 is TGCGCCAGCAGCCAACTAGCGGGAAACGAGCAGTACTTC. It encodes CASSQLAGNEQYF.